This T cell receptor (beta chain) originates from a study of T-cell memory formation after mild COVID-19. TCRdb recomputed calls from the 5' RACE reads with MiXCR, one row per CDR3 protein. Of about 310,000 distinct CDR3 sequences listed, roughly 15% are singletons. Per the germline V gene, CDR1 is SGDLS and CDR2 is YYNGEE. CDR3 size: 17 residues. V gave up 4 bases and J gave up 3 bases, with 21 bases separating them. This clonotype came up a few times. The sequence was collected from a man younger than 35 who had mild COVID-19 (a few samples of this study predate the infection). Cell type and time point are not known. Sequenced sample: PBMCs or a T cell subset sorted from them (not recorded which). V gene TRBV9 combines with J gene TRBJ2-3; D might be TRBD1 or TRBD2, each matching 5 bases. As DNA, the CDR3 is TGTGCCAGCAGCCCTTGGGGACGCTTAGGGGCTACAGATACGCAGTATTTT. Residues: CASSPWGRLGATDTQYF.